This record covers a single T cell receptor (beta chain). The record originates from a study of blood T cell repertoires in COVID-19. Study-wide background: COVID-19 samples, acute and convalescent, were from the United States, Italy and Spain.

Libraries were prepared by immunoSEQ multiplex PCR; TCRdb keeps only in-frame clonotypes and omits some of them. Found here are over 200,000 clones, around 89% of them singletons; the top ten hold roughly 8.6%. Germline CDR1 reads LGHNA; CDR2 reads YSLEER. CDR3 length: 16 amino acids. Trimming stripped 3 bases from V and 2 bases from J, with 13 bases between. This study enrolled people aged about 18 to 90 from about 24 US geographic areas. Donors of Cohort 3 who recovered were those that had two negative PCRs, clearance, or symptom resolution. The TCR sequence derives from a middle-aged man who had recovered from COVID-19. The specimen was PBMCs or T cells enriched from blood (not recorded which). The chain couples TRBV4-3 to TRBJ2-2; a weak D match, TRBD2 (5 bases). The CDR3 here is CASSQASWSNTGELFF. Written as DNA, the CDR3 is TGCGCCAGCAGCCAGGCTAGCTGGTCAAACACCGGGGAGCTGTTTTTT.